One and the same sample provided the 25 T cell receptor beta chains below, sequenced in a study of cytomegalovirus exposure and HLA in healthy donors. Primers for the PCR totalled 60 Vbeta and 13 Jbeta. Only in-frame clones appear in the TCRdb table, and some are missing; sequencing was by immunoSEQ multiplex PCR. The table lists about 150,000 clones, approximately 74% of them singletons. The sample consisted of PBMCs. These receptors were collected from a man aged 25 to 40 in good health and CMV-seronegative.

The chain is built from TRBV5-1 and TRBJ2-7; 8 bases agree with TRBD1. The CDR3 length is 14 residues. Germline loops: CDR1 SGHRS, CDR2 YFSETQ. Germline trimming cut 5 bases from V and 2 bases from J; bases unmatched to any gene: 6. The CDR3 nucleotides are TGCGCCAGCAGTAACAGGGGGGCAACCTACGAGCAGTACTTC. This sequence encodes CASSNRGATYEQYF.

The chain joins TRBV2 to TRBJ1-5; D not resolved. CDR3 length equals 15 residues. V dropped 6 bases and J dropped 9 bases, with 21 bases sitting between them. Germline CDR1 SNHLY, CDR2 FYNNEI. The CDR3 here is CASRREGMGYWPQHF. DNA for the CDR3: TGTGCCAGCAGGAGGGAGGGAATGGGGTATTGGCCCCAGCATTTT.

J is TRBJ2-1 and V is TRBV7-9, with TRBD1 matching over 9 bases. V shed 4 bases and J 6 bases; nucleotides not matched to a gene: 7. The CDR3 runs 15 residues. CDR1 is SEHNR and CDR2 is FQNEAQ in the germline V gene (reference sequence). CDR3 in DNA: TGTGCCAGCAGCTCCGGGACAGGGAACGCCAATGAGCAGTTCTTC. This sequence encodes CASSSGTGNANEQFF.

The chain is built from TRBV29-1 and TRBJ2-1; 9 nucleotides match TRBD2. After removal of 4 bases from V and 6 bases from J, the junction contained 13 bases not matched to a gene. Germline values: CDR1 SQVTM, CDR2 ANQGSEA. The CDR3 runs to 16 residues. CDR3 residues: CSVGLAGAGGGNEQFF. The CDR3 DNA is TGCAGCGTTGGCCTCGCGGGGGCGGGGGGGGGCAATGAGCAGTTCTTC.

The chain links TRBV5-1 to TRBJ2-5, with 7 nucleotides matching TRBD1. Germline assignment: CDR1 SGHRS and CDR2 YFSETQ. J lost 4 bases, V lost 0 bases, and 9 bases had no gene match. The CDR3 is made up of 16 amino acids. The CDR3 bases are TGCGCCAGCAGCTTGGGGGGACAGTCTGTAGGAGAGACCCAGTACTTC. This gives the protein CASSLGGQSVGETQYF.

The chain is built from TRBV7-6 and TRBJ2-2; 8 nucleotides match TRBD1. V shed 4 bases, J shed 7 bases, and the junction held 2 bases outside the gene matches. From germline, CDR1 is SGHVS and CDR2 FNYEAQ. The CDR3 is 13 residues long. The CDR3 DNA is TGTGCCAGCAGCTACGACAGGGGCGGGGAGCTGTTTTTT. Encoded protein: CASSYDRGGELFF. Full variable domain (outside the CDR3, taken from reference TRBV7-6 and TRBJ2-2): GAGVSQSPRYKVTKRGQDVALRCDPISGHVSLYWYRQALGQGPEFLTYFNYEAQQDKSGLPNDRFSAERPEGSISTLTIQRTEQRDSAMYRCASSYDRGGELFFGEGSRLTVL.

This chain joins TRBV30 and TRBJ2-7; 9 nucleotides match TRBD2. Germline assignment: CDR1 GTSNPN and CDR2 SVGIG (reference sequence). This CDR3 contains 14 residues. Unmatched junction bases numbered 5, after V lost 3 bases and J lost 2 bases. The CDR3 nucleotides are TGTGCCTGGAGGGCGGGGGGGGGACCCTACGAGCAGTACTTC. Its translation is CAWRAGGGPYEQYF.

This clone was detected only a few times. The chain links TRBV5-6 to TRBJ2-1; possible D gene TRBD1, 5 bases. The CDR3 has 15 residues. Trimming shortened V by 0 bases and J by 1 base, and 8 bases separated the two germline ends. Germline CDR1 SGHDT, CDR2 YYEEEE. CDR3 nucleotide sequence: TGTGCCAGCAGCTTGGCTCAGGGTTCCTACAATGAGCAGTTCTTC. Translating gives CASSLAQGSYNEQFF.

The chain carries TRBV13 and TRBJ2-7; 11 bases are a match to TRBD1. V lost 4 bases to trimming and J lost 4 bases; unmatched junction nucleotides: 6. The length of the CDR3 is 15 residues. Germline V gene sequence: CDR1 PRHDT, CDR2 FYEKMQ (reference sequence). CDR3 coding DNA: TGTGCCAGCAGCTCGCCGGACAGGGGGCCTTACGAGCAGTACTTC. It translates to CASSSPDRGPYEQYF.

This chain joins TRBV29-1 and TRBJ1-1; weak D call: TRBD1 (5 bases). Germline loops: CDR1 SQVTM, CDR2 ANQGSEA. The CDR3 consists of 13 residues. V lost 0 bases and J 4 bases, leaving 9 bases between the germline ends. Here the CDR3 reads CSVEEPGVTEAFF. CDR3 DNA sequence: TGCAGCGTTGAAGAACCGGGGGTCACTGAAGCTTTCTTT.

This clone occurred once. This chain uses TRBV5-6 with TRBJ2-5; a possible D gene is TRBD1 (6 bases). The closer fit of TRBJ2-7 to the DNA end suggests the J call may be wrong. The CDR3 totals 15 residues. Germline CDR1 reads SGHDT; CDR2 reads YYEEEE. CDR3 bases: TGTGCCAGCAGCCGGTCCAGGGGTCCCTCCTACGAGCAGTACTTC. Translated, it gives CASSRSRGPSYEQYF.

This rearrangement joins TRBV5-1 to TRBJ2-5; a possible D gene is TRBD1 (6 bases). The J call is doubtful: the DNA matches TRBJ2-7 better. The CDR3 runs 14 residues. Germline CDR1 reads SGHRS; CDR2 reads YFSETQ. The CDR3 is CASSLEQGGYEQYF. DNA of the CDR3: TGCGCCAGCAGCTTGGAACAGGGTGGGTACGAGCAGTACTTC.

The V gene is TRBV2, the J gene TRBJ1-4; 8 nucleotides match TRBD1. Germline CDR1 is SNHLY and CDR2 is FYNNEI. CDR3 length: 15 amino acids. V shed 7 bases and J 8 bases; nucleotides not matched to a gene: 12. The CDR3, as DNA: TGTGCCAGCAAGAGTCGGACAGGGCTTGGAGAAAAACTGTTTTTT. Translated: CASKSRTGLGEKLFF.

Only one count was recorded for this clone. V is TRBV7-2 and J is TRBJ1-2; 11 positions match TRBD1. Germline V CDR1 and CDR2: SGHTA, FQGNSA. This CDR3 comprises 15 residues. Unmatched junction bases numbered 6, after V lost 4 bases and J lost 5 bases. The CDR3 bases are TGTGCCAGCAGCTCCGCCGGGACAGGGGGATATGGCTACACCTTC. It yields the protein CASSSAGTGGYGYTF.

The V call is TRBV6-5, the J call TRBJ2-2, with D possibly TRBD1 on 5 matching bases. The length of the CDR3 is 13 residues. The germline CDR1 and CDR2 sequences are MNHEY and SVGAGI. V lost 6 bases and J 7 bases, leaving 12 bases between the germline ends. The CDR3 loop is CASRYRQYGELFF. The CDR3 DNA reads TGTGCCAGCAGGTACCGACAGTACGGGGAGCTGTTTTTT.

This chain connects TRBV4-3 to TRBJ2-1, with D perhaps matching TRBD2 (7 bases). This CDR3 region has 16 residues. Germline V gene lookup returns CDR1 LGHNA and CDR2 YSLEER. V lost 0 bases to trimming and J lost 3 bases, with 12 bases between them. The CDR3 loop is CASSQDRGGIYNEQFF. CDR3 coding DNA: TGCGCCAGCAGCCAAGATCGCGGGGGCATCTACAATGAGCAGTTCTTC.

The gene calls are TRBV10-3 and TRBJ2-7, with 7 bases matching TRBD2. After removal of 9 bases from V and 3 bases from J, the junction contained 5 bases not matched to a gene. CDR1 is ENHRY, CDR2 SYGVKD, per germline. The CDR3 covers 12 residues. CDR3 sequence: CAIGGGDYEQYF. As DNA, the CDR3 is TGTGCCATTGGCGGGGGAGACTACGAGCAGTACTTC.

The J gene is TRBJ1-1, the V gene TRBV19; D possibly corresponds to TRBD1 (6 bases). Trimming pared 8 bases from V and 1 base from J, leaving 14 bases between. Germline V gives CDR1 LNHDA, CDR2 SQIVND (reference sequence). This CDR3 has 14 amino acids. Here the CDR3 reads CASRKPDRNTEAFF. The CDR3 DNA is TGTGCCAGTCGCAAACCGGACAGGAACACTGAAGCTTTCTTT.

This clone was picked up one time. This rearrangement joins TRBV30 to TRBJ2-3; 7 bases are a match to TRBD1. The CDR3 length is 15 residues. V trimming: 5 bases; J trimming: 1 base; junction bases outside the gene matches: 9. The germline gives CDR1 GTSNPN, CDR2 SVGIG (reference sequence). Here the CDR3 DNA reads TGTGCCTGGTCAATACAGGGGCTGGGCACAGATACGCAGTATTTT. As protein: CAWSIQGLGTDTQYF.

This clone was picked up a small number of times. This chain connects TRBV25-1 to TRBJ1-6; TRBD1 matches at 7 bases. The length of the CDR3 is 16 residues. The J segment lost 7 bases and the V segment lost 2 bases, leaving 8 bases of the junction unmatched. The germline V gene has CDR1 MGHDK and CDR2 SYGVNS. In DNA, the CDR3 is TGTGCCAGCAGTGAAAGGCAGGGGGTACAGAATTCACCCCTCCACTTT. Its protein is CASSERQGVQNSPLHF. Supplemented by reference TRBV25-1 and TRBJ1-6, the full variable domain reads EADIYQTPRYLVIGTGKKITLECSQTMGHDKMYWYQQDPGMELHLIHYSYGVNSTEKGDLSSESTVSRIRTEHFPLTLESARPSHTSQYLCASSERQGVQNSPLHFGNGTRLTVT.

This chain connects TRBV21-1 to TRBJ2-7; TRBD1 reflects the table's D call only, with no check against the DNA. TRBV21-1 is classified as a pseudogene. This CDR3 is 15 amino acids long. The CDR3: CASSLRDSLAYEQYF. Here the CDR3 DNA reads TGTGCCAGCAGCTTGCGGGACAGCTTAGCCTACGAGCAGTACTTC.

This clone was counted between two and nine times. V gene TRBV7-9 combines with J gene TRBJ2-5; no firm D call. V shed 2 bases and J shed 7 bases, with 5 bases lying between them. The CDR3 is made up of 11 amino acids. The germline V gene has CDR1 SEHNR and CDR2 FQNEAQ (reference sequence). The CDR3 region is CASSLTGTQYF. The DNA of the CDR3 is TGTGCCAGCAGCTTAACTGGGACCCAGTACTTC.

The chain is built from TRBV19 and TRBJ2-3; D gene uncertain. V lost 7 bases and J 4 bases, leaving 15 bases between the germline ends. In germline, CDR1 is LNHDA, CDR2 SQIVND (reference sequence). The CDR3 has 14 residues. The CDR3, as DNA: TGTGCCAGTACCCTAGATACGTACGCAGATACGCAGTATTTT. Protein product: CASTLDTYADTQYF. The whole variable domain, filled in from reference TRBV19 and TRBJ2-3, reads DGGITQSPKYLFRKEGQNVTLSCEQNLNHDAMYWYRQDPGQGLRLIYYSQIVNDFQKGDIAEGYSVSREKKESFPLTVTSAQKNPTAFYLCASTLDTYADTQYFGPGTRLTVL.

The rearrangement joins TRBV9 to TRBJ1-1, with D possibly being TRBD1 (6 bases). Trimming pared 0 bases from V and 1 base from J, leaving 13 bases between. CDR1 and CDR2 from the germline V gene are SGDLS and YYNGEE. This CDR3 spans 16 amino acids. The CDR3 here is CASSVGGGLGNTEAFF. In nucleotides, the CDR3 is TGTGCCAGCAGCGTAGGGGGGGGGCTGGGGAACACTGAAGCTTTCTTT.

As DNA, the CDR3 is TGTGCCAGCAGTTTGGTGGTACAGACTAACTATGGCTACACCTTC. Its protein product is CASSLVVQTNYGYTF. This chain joins TRBV28 and TRBJ1-2; no clear D. V lost 3 bases, J lost 0 bases, and 11 bases lay in between. CDR3 size: 15 residues. Germline V CDR1 and CDR2: MDHEN, SYDVKM.